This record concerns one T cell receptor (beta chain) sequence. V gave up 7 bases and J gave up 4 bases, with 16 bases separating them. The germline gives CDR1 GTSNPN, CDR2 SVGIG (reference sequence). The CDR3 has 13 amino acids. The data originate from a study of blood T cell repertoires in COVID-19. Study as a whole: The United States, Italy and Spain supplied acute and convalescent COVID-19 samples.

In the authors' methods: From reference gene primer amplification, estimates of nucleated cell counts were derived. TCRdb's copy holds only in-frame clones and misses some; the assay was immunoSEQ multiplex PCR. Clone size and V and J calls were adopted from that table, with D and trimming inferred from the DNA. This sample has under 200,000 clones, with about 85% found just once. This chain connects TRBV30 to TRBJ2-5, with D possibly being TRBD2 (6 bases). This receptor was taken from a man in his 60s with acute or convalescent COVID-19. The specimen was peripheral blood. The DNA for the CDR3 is TGTGCCTCTCGGACCCCGGGAGTAGAGACCCAGTACTTC. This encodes CASRTPGVETQYF.